The rows below give T cell receptor beta chains drawn from one sample of a study of cytotoxic CD8 clonotypes in ibrutinib-treated CLL. Data came from immunoSEQ multiplex PCR; TCRdb stores just in-frame clones and leaves some out. The top ten clones hold 10% to 12% of a sample with 110,000 to 150,000 clones, around 93% of them seen once. Sequenced here: PBMCs, sampled after 12 months of ibrutinib treatment. The receptors come from a human donor with chronic lymphocytic leukemia. Each CDR3 is given without its conserved first and last residue.

v_call cdr3_aa
TRBV9 ASSVLSGVNEQF
TRBV28 ATTPSGRAIISLEQF
TRBV30 AWNPGQGLNNEQF
TRBV14 ASSSRQGQHNTEAF
TRBV18 ASSPRAEYNEQF
TRBV2 ASTGSADQTGGEQF
TRBV5-4 ASSWQGAHEKLF
TRBV10-3 AISVSREGSGYT
TRBV18 ASSPDPGRPILYSNQPQH
TRBV28 ASSKPGAYGYT
TRBV28 ASSLPWRTGGIVGNTIY
TRBV28 ASSLYRDGTGELF
TRBV27 ASIEGVEEKLF
TRBV10-3 AISGLAGLSYEQY
TRBV6-5 ASSSRGLILYEQY
TRBV5-1 ASRPPETEHGELF
TRBV14 ASSQVTGRTDTQY
TRBV16 ASSQSGGFGEQF
TRBV30 AWMFSVGQPFYEQY
TRBV7-9 ASSLARTTNTGELF
TRBV7-2 ASSIGQGHGYT
TRBV7-2 ASSLQGHYGYT
TRBV9 ASSANRDRPYGYT